This TCR beta chain was sequenced in a study of cytomegalovirus exposure and HLA in healthy donors. Study conclusions and caveats: The investigators catalogued 150 or so TCR beta chains as cytomegalovirus-associated. CMV antigen specificity of three CMV-associated chains was confirmed in vitro.

The CDR3 totals 14 residues. Per the germline V gene, CDR1 is SQVTM and CDR2 is ANQGSEA. The V and J ends lost 4 bases and 2 bases respectively, with 13 bases between them. In its sample, this clone was seen once. Antigen unknown. Libraries were prepared by immunoSEQ multiplex PCR; TCRdb keeps only in-frame clonotypes and omits some of them. Here the sample spans 110,000 to 150,000 clones, 80% to 90% being singletons. The genes are TRBV29-1 and TRBJ2-3; possibly TRBD2 for D (6 bases). This receptor was taken from a woman under 40 in good health and CMV-seronegative. Specimen: PBMCs. CDR3 coding DNA: TGCAGCGTTGGGGGCGGGACGGACACAGATACGCAGTATTTT. This codes for CSVGGGTDTDTQYF.